The 14 T cell receptor beta chains below were found in one sample sequenced in a study of shared clonotypes between healthy human individuals. Only in-frame clones appear in the TCRdb table, and some are missing; sequencing was by immunoSEQ multiplex PCR. Found here are about 2 million clones, 85% to 95% of them singletons; the top ten hold more than 0.1%. The sample taken for sequencing was naive CD4+ T cells sorted from blood. Subset given: CD45RA+ positively selected. The receptors stem from a man younger than 30 in good health.

The chain recombines TRBV18 with TRBJ1-3, with no clear D. V lost 1 base to trimming and J lost 0 bases, with 10 bases between them. Germline CDR1 is KGHSH and CDR2 is LQKENI. The CDR3 runs to 16 residues. The CDR3 sequence is CASSPLTASSGNTIYF. Written as DNA, the CDR3 is TGTGCCAGCTCACCACTGACGGCGTCCTCTGGAAACACCATATATTTT.

This chain connects TRBV2 to TRBJ2-7; 9 bases align to TRBD1. The CDR3 is 16 residues long. The V segment lost 2 bases and the J segment 6 bases; nucleotides outside the gene matches: 11. Germline loops: CDR1 SNHLY, CDR2 FYNNEI. For the CDR3, the DNA is TGTGCCAGCAGTGAATTGGGGTGGGACAGGGAAAGCGAGCAGTACTTC. It specifies CASSELGWDRESEQYF.

This clone was seen only once. This chain connects TRBV25-1 to TRBJ1-1; D gene uncertain. The ends were cut back, 5 bases at V and 0 bases at J, with 13 bases in the middle. CDR1 MGHDK and CDR2 SYGVNS come from the germline V gene. The CDR3 totals 15 residues. Here the CDR3 reads CASSQKVGLNTEAFF. The CDR3 DNA follows: TGTGCCAGCAGTCAAAAGGTAGGGTTGAACACTGAAGCTTTCTTT.

The rearrangement links TRBV11-2 to TRBJ2-1, with unresolved D. The CDR3 runs 17 residues. CDR1 and CDR2 from the germline V gene are SGHAT and FQNNGV. Trimming removed 6 bases from V and 5 bases from J, with 23 bases in between. The CDR3 DNA reads as TGTGCCAGCAGTACGCGCCGGGCGGAACAGACTCACAATGAGCAGTTCTTC. It specifies CASSTRRAEQTHNEQFF.

The chain combines TRBV2 with TRBJ1-2, with TRBD1 matching 10 bases. Germline-derived CDR1 and CDR2 are SNHLY and FYNNEI. V was pared by 4 bases and J by 5 bases, with 4 bases of the junction left unmatched. The CDR3 runs 14 residues. CDR3 residues: CASSGQGATYGYTF. Here the CDR3 DNA reads TGTGCCAGCAGTGGACAGGGGGCGACATATGGCTACACCTTC. The whole variable domain, filled in from reference TRBV2 and TRBJ1-2, reads EPEVTQTPSHQVTQMGQEVILRCVPISNHLYFYWYRQILGQKVEFLVSFYNNEISEKSEIFDDQFSVERPDGSNFTLKIRSTKLEDSAMYFCASSGQGATYGYTFGSGTRLTVV.

The chain joins TRBV2 to TRBJ1-5; possible D gene TRBD1, 5 bases. In germline, CDR1 is SNHLY, CDR2 FYNNEI. This CDR3 is built from 14 residues. Trimming pared 6 bases from V and 7 bases from J, leaving 16 bases between. The CDR3 DNA reads TGTGCCAGCAGCGCAGTGACGACAGAACAGCCCCAGCATTTT. Protein product: CASSAVTTEQPQHF.

The chain joins TRBV28 to TRBJ1-6; D unresolved. V was shortened by 7 bases and J by 0 bases, with 10 bases between the two germline ends. The CDR3 is 15 amino acids. Germline V gene lookup returns CDR1 MDHEN and CDR2 SYDVKM. As DNA, the CDR3 is TGTGCCAGCACCGTGACGGACTCCTATAATTCACCCCTCCACTTT. It encodes CASTVTDSYNSPLHF.

The V and J genes are TRBV18 and TRBJ2-1; the D gene could be TRBD1 or TRBD2 (5 bases each). The CDR3 loop spans 16 amino acids. Germline V gene lookup returns CDR1 KGHSH and CDR2 LQKENI. V dropped 7 bases and J dropped 0 bases, with 16 bases sitting between them. The CDR3, as DNA: TGTGCCAGCTTCAGCCTTCAGGGAGACTCCTACAATGAGCAGTTCTTC. Protein product: CASFSLQGDSYNEQFF.

This sequence joins TRBV2 and TRBJ1-2, with D hard to call. Germline V gene data show CDR1 as SNHLY and CDR2 as FYNNEI. This CDR3 is built from 11 residues. The germline V and J ends were trimmed by 7 bases and 5 bases, with 8 bases remaining between them. CDR3 coding DNA: TGTGCCAGCACTCAGACATATGGCTACACCTTC. It codes for CASTQTYGYTF.

This chain links TRBV6-5 with TRBJ2-4, with D possibly matching TRBD2 (5 bases). V lost 6 bases to trimming and J lost 7 bases, with 16 bases between them. CDR3 size: 14 residues. The germline V gene encodes CDR1 MNHEY and CDR2 SVGAGI. CDR3 coding DNA: TGTGCCAGCAGGGGAGCCCTGGCGAGGAACATTCAGTACTTC. Amino acids: CASRGALARNIQYF.

Details on this clone: The sample has other DNA sequences that encode this CDR3 too. The V gene is TRBV7-2, the J gene TRBJ1-6, with 10 nucleotides matching TRBD1. Germline CDR1 and CDR2: SGHTA and FQGNSA. This CDR3 region has 15 residues. V lost 1 base, J lost 6 bases, and 0 bases stayed unmatched. The CDR3 sequence is CASSLGDRGNSPLHF. The CDR3 DNA sequence: TGTGCCAGCAGCTTAGGGGACAGGGGTAATTCACCCCTCCACTTT.

The rearrangement joins TRBV10-2 to TRBJ1-1, with D perhaps matching TRBD1 (5 bases). V was clipped by 0 bases and J by 1 base, with 9 bases between them. Germline V lookup: CDR1 WSHSY, CDR2 SAAADI. The CDR3 covers 15 residues. This CDR3 reads CASSESPGTNTEAFF. The CDR3 bases are TGCGCCAGCAGTGAGTCCCCAGGGACGAACACTGAAGCTTTCTTT.

The V gene is TRBV2, the J gene TRBJ2-7; 7 bases are shared with TRBD1. Losses at the gene ends were 7 bases for V and 3 bases for J; bases not matched to a gene: 9. This CDR3 comprises 14 residues. The germline V gene has CDR1 SNHLY and CDR2 FYNNEI. CDR3: CASMGDSWHYEQYF. CDR3 nucleotide sequence: TGTGCCAGCATGGGGGACAGTTGGCACTACGAGCAGTACTTC.

This rearrangement joins TRBV7-9 to TRBJ2-7; unclear D gene. Germline V gene sequence: CDR1 SEHNR, CDR2 FQNEAQ (reference sequence). V lost 0 bases, J lost 2 bases, and 5 bases lay in between. This CDR3 has 13 residues. CDR3 coding DNA: TGTGCCAGCAGCTTAGCGAAGACCTACGAGCAGTACTTC. It specifies CASSLAKTYEQYF.